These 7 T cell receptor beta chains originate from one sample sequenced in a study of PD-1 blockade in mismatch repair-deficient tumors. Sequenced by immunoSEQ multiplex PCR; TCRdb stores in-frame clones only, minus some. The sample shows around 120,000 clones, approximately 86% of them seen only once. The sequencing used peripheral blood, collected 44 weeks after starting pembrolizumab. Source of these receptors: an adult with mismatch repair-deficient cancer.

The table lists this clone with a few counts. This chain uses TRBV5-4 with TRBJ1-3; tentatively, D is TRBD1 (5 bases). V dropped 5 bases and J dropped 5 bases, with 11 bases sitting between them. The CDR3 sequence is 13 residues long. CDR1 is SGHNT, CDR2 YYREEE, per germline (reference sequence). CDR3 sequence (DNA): TGTGCCAGCAGTGGGGACCTCCGAAACACCATATATTTT. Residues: CASSGDLRNTIYF. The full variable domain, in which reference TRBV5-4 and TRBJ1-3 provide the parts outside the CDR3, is ETGVTQSPTHLIKTRGQQVTLRCSSQSGHNTVSWYQQALGQGPQFIFQYYREEENGRGNFPPRFSGLQFPNYSSELNVNALELDDSALYLCASSGDLRNTIYFGEGSWLTVV.

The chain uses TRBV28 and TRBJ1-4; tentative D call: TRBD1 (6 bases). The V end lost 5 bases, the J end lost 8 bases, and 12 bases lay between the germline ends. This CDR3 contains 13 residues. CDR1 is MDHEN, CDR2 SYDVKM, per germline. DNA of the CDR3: TGTGCCAGCAGTCGGCCAGGACAGGAAAAACTGTTTTTT. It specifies CASSRPGQEKLFF.

The CDR3 bases are TGCGCCAGCAGCCAAGGGAATGAGCAGTTCTTC. Translation: CASSQGNEQFF. The V call is TRBV4-3, the J call TRBJ2-1; D call uncertain. This CDR3 has 11 residues. Trimming left V 1 base short and J 7 bases short, with 2 bases between. Germline CDR1 LGHNA, CDR2 YSLEER.

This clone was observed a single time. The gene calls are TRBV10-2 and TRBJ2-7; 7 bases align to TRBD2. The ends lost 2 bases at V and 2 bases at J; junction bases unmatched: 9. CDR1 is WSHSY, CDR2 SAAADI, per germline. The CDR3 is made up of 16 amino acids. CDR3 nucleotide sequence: TGCGCCAGCAGTGAGGGGTGGGGGGGACCAACCTACGAGCAGTACTTC. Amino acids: CASSEGWGGPTYEQYF.

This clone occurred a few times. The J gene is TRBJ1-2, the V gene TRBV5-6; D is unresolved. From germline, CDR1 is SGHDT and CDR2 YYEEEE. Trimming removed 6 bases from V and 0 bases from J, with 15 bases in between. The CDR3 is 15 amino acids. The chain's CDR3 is CASTRRETTNYGYTF. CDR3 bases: TGTGCCAGCACCCGTCGGGAAACCACTAACTATGGCTACACCTTC.

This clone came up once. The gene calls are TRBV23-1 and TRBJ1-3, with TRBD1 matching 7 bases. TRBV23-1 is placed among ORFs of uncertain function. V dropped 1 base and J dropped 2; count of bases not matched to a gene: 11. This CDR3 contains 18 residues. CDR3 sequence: CASSQLWETGLTGNTIYF. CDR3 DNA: TGCGCCAGCAGTCAATTGTGGGAGACAGGGCTAACTGGAAACACCATATATTTT.

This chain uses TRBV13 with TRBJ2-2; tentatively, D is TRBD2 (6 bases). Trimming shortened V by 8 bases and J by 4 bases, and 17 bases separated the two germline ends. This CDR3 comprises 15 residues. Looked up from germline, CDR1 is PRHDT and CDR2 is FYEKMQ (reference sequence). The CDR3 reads CASSTSRPSTGELFF. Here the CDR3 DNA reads TGTGCCAGCTCGACTAGTCGGCCGTCCACCGGGGAGCTGTTTTTT.